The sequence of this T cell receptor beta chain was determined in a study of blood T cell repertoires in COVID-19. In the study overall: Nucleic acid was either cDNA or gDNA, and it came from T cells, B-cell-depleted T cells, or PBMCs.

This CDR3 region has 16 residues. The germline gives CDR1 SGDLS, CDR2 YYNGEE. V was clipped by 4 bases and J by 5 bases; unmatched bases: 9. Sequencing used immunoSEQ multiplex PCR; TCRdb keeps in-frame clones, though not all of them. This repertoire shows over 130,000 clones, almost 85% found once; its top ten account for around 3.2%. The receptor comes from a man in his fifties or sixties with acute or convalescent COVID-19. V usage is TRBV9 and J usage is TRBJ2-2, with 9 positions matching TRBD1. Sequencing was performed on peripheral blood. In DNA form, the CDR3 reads TGTGCCAGCAGCCGTAACAGGGGGCGCGGGACCGGGGAGCTGTTTTTT. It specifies CASSRNRGRGTGELFF.